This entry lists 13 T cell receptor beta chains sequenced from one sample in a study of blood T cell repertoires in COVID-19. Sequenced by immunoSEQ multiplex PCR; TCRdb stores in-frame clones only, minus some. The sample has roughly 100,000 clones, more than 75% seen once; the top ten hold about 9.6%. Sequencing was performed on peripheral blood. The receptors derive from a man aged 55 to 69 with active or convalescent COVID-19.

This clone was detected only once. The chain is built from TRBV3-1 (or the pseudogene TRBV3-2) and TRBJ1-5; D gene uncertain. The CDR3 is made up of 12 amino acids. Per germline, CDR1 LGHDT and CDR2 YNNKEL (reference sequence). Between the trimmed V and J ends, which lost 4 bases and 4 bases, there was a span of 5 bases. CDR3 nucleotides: TGTGCCAGCAGCCCTATAAATCAGCCCCAGCATTTT. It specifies CASSPINQPQHF.

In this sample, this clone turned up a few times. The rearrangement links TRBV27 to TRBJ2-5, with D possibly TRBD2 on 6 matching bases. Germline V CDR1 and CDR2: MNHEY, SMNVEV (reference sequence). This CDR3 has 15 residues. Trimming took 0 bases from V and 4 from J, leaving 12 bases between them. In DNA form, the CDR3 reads TGTGCCAGCAGTTTATCGGGAGGTCGGGGAGAGACCCAGTACTTC. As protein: CASSLSGGRGETQYF.

The CDR3 DNA is TGTGCCAGCAGGGGGGGGCGCACAGATACGCAGTATTTT. Residues: CASRGGRTDTQYF. The chain recombines TRBV28 with TRBJ2-3; tentative D call: TRBD2 (7 bases). The CDR3 length is 13 residues. The germline V gene encodes CDR1 MDHEN and CDR2 SYDVKM. V lost 6 bases, J lost 1 base, and 8 bases lay in between.

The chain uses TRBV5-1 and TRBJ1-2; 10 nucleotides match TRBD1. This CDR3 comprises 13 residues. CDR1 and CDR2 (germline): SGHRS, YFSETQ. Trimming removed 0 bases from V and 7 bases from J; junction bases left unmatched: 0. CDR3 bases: TGCGCCAGCAGCTTGGGACAGGGGGCTGGCTACACCTTC. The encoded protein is CASSLGQGAGYTF. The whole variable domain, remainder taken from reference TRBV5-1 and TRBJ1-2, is KAGVTQTPRYLIKTRGQQVTLSCSPISGHRSVSWYQQTPGQGLQFLFEYFSETQRNKGNFPGRFSGRQFSNSRSEMNVSTLELGDSALYLCASSLGQGAGYTFGSGTRLTVV.

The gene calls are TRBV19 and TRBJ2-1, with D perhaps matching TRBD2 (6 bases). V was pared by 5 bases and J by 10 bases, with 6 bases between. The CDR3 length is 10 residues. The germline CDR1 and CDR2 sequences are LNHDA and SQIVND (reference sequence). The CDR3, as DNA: TGTGCCAGTAGTGGGGGGGAGCAGTTCTTC. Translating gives CASSGGEQFF.

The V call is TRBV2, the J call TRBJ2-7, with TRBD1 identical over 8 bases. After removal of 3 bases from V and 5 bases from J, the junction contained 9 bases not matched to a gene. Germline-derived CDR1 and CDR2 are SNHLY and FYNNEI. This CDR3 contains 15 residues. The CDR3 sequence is CASSESRTGQDEQYF. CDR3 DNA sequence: TGTGCCAGCAGTGAGTCAAGGACAGGGCAAGACGAGCAGTACTTC. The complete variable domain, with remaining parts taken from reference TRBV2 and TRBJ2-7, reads EPEVTQTPSHQVTQMGQEVILRCVPISNHLYFYWYRQILGQKVEFLVSFYNNEISEKSEIFDDQFSVERPDGSNFTLKIRSTKLEDSAMYFCASSESRTGQDEQYFGPGTRLTVT.

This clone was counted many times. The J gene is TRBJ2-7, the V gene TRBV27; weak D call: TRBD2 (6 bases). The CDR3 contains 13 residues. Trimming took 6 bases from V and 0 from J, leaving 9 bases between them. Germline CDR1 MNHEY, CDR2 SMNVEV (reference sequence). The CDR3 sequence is CASRAGSSYEQYF. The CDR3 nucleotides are TGTGCCAGCAGGGCCGGGAGCTCCTACGAGCAGTACTTC.

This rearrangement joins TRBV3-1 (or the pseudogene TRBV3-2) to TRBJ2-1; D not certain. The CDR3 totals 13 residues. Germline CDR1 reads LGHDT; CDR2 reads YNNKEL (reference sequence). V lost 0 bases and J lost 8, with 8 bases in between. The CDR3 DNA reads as TGTGCCAGCAGCCAAGAAATCCCCGATGAGCAGTTCTTC. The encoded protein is CASSQEIPDEQFF.

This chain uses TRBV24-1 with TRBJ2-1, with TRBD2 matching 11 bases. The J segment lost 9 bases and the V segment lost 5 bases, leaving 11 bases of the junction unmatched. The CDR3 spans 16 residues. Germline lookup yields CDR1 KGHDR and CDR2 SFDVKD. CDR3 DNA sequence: TGTGCCACCAGTGTCTCACTAGCGGGAGATCGTGGTGAGCAGTTCTTC. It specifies CATSVSLAGDRGEQFF.

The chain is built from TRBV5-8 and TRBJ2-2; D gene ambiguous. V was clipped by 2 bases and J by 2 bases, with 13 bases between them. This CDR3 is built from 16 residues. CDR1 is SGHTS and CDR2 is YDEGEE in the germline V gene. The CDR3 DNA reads TGTGCCAGCAGCTTATATCCCCACAGTAACACCGGGGAGCTGTTTTTT. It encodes CASSLYPHSNTGELFF.

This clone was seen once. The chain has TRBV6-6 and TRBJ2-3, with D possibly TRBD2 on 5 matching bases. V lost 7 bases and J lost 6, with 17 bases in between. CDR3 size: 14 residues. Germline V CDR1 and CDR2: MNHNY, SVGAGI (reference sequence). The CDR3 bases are TGTGCCAGCAACTACCTAGGGAGACGGGATACGCAGTATTTT. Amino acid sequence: CASNYLGRRDTQYF.

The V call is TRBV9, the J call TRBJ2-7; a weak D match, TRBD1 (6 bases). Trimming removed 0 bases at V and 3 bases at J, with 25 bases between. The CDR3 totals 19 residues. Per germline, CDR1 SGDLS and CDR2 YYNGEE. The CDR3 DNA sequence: TGTGCCAGCAGCGTAGCCCAGGACAGTGGGTACGGGTCGGGCTACGAGCAGTACTTC. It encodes CASSVAQDSGYGSGYEQYF. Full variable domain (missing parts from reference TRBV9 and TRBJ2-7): DSGVTQTPKHLITATGQRVTLRCSPRSGDLSVYWYQQSLDQGLQFLIQYYNGEERAKGNILERFSAQQFPDLHSELNLSSLELGDSALYFCASSVAQDSGYGSGYEQYFGPGTRLTVT.

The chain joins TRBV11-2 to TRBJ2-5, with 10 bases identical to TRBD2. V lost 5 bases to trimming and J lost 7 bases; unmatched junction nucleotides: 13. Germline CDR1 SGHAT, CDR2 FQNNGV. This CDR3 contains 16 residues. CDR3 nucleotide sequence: TGTGCCAGCAGCCCCCCGGGACTAGCGACAACAGGGACCCAGTACTTC. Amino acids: CASSPPGLATTGTQYF.